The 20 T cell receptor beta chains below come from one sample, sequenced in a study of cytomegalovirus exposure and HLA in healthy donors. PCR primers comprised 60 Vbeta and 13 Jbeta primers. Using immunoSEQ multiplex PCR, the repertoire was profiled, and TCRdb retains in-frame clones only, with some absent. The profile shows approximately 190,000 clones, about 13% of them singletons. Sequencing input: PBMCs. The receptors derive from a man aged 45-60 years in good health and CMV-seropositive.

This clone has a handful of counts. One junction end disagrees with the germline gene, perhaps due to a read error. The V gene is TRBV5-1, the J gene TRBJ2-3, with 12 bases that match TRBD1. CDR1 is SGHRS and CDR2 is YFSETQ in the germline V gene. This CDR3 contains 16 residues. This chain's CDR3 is CASRLGGQGAPDTQYF. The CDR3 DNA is TGCGCCAGCAGATTGGGGGGACAGGGGGCTCCAGATACGCAGTATTTT.

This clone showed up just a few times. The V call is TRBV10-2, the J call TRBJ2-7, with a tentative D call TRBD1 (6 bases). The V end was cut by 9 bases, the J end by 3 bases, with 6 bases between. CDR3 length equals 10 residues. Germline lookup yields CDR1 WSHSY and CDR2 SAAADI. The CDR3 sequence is CARDSYEQYF. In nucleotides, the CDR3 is TGCGCCAGGGACAGCTACGAGCAGTACTTC.

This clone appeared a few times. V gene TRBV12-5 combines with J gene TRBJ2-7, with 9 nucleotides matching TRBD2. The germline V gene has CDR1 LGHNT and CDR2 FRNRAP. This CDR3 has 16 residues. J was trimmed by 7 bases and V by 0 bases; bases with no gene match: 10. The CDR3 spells CASGLVGAGGPNEQYF. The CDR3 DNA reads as TGTGCTAGTGGTTTGGTTGGGGCGGGGGGGCCGAATGAGCAGTACTTC.

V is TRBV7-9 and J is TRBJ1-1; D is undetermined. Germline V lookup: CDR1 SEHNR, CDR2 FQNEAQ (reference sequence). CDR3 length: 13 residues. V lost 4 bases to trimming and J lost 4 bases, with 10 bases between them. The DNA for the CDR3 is TGTGCCAGCAGCTCCGTCGGGTTCACTGAAGCTTTCTTT. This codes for CASSSVGFTEAFF.

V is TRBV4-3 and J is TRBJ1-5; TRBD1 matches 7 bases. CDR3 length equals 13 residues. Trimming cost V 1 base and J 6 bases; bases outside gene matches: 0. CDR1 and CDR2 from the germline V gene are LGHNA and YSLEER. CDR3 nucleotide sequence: TGCGCCAGCAGCCAAGGGGACAGTCAGCCCCAGCATTTT. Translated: CASSQGDSQPQHF.

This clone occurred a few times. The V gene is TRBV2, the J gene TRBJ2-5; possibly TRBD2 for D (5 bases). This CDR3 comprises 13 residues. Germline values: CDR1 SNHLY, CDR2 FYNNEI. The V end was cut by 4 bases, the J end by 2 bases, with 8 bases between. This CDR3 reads CASSATRQETQYF. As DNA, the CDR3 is TGTGCCAGCAGTGCAACTAGACAAGAGACCCAGTACTTC.

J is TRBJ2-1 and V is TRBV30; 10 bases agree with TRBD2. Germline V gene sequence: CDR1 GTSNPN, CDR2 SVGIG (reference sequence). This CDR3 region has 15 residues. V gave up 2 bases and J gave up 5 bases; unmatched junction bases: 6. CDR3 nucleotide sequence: TGTGCCTGGAGTAAGCGGGGGGGCGTCCACAATGAGCAGTTCTTC. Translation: CAWSKRGGVHNEQFF.

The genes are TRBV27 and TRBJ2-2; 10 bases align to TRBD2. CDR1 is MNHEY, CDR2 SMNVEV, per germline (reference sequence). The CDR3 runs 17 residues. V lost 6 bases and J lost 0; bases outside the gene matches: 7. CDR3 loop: CASSLRTSGANTGELFF. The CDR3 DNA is TGTGCCAGCAGCCTAAGGACTAGCGGCGCGAACACCGGGGAGCTGTTTTTT.

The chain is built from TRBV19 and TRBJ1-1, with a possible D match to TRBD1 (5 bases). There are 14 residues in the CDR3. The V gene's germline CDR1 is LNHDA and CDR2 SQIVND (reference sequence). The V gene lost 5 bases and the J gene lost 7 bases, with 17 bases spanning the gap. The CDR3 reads CASSWIPSGREAFF. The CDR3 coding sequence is TGTGCCAGTAGTTGGATCCCATCAGGGCGTGAAGCTTTCTTT.

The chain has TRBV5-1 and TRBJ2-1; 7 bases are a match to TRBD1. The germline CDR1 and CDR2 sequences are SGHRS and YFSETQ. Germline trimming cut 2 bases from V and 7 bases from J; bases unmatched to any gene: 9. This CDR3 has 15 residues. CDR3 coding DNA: TGCGCCAGCAGCTTAAGGGCAGGGGGATCAAATGAGCAGTTCTTC. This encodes CASSLRAGGSNEQFF.

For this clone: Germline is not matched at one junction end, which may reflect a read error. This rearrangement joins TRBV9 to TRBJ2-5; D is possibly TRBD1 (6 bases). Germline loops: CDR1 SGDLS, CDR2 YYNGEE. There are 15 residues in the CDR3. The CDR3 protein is CASSVSGVGQETRYF. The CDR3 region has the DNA TGTGCCAGCAGCGTATCAGGGGTGGGACAAGAGACCCGGTACTTC.

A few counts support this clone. The chain's CDR3 is CASSYGTSGEQETQYF. Here the CDR3 DNA reads TGTGCCAGCAGCTACGGTACTAGCGGGGAACAAGAGACCCAGTACTTC. The chain couples TRBV7-9 to TRBJ2-5, with 10 bases lining up with TRBD2. CDR3 length: 16 amino acids. Per the germline V gene, CDR1 is SEHNR and CDR2 is FQNEAQ (reference sequence). V trimming: 4 bases; J trimming: 2 bases; junction bases outside the gene matches: 7.

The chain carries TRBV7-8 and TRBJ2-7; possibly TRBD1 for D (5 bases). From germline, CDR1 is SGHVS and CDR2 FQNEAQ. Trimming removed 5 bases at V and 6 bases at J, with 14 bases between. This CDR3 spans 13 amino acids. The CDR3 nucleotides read TGTGCCAGCAGCGCAGGGTTGGGTGGCGAGCAGTACGTC. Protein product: CASSAGLGGEQYV.

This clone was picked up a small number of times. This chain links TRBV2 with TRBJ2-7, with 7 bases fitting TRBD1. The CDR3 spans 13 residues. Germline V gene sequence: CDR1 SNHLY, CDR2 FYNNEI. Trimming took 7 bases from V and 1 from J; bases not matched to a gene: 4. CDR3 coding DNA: TGTGCCAGCAAGGGGGACAGATCCTACGAGCAGTACGTC. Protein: CASKGDRSYEQYV.

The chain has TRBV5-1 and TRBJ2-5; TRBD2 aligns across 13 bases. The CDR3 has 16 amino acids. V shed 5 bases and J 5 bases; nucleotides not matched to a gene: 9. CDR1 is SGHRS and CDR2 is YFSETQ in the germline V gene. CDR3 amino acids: CASSSTSGGARETQYF. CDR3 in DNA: TGCGCCAGCAGTTCCACTAGCGGGGGGGCGAGGGAGACCCAGTACTTC.

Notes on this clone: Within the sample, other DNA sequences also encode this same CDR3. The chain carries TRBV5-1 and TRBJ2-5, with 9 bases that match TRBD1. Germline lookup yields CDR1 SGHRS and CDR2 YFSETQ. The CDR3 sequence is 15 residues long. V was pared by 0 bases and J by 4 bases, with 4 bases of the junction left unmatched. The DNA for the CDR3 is TGCGCCAGCAGCTTGGGAGGACAGGGGTTAGAGACCCAGTACTTC. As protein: CASSLGGQGLETQYF.

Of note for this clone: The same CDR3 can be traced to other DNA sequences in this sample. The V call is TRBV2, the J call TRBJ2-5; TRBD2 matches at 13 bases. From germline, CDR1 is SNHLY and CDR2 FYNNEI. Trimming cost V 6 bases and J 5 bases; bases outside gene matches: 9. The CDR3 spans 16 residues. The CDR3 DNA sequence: TGTGCCAGCAGCCCACTAGCGGGGGGGCCCGGGGAGACCCAGTACTTC. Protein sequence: CASSPLAGGPGETQYF.

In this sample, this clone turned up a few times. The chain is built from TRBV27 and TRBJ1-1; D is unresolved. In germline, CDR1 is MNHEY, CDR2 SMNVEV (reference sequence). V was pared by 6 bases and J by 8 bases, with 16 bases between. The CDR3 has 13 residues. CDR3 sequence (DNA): TGTGCCAGCAGGGGCACTCTTCGAGGGGAAGCTTTCTTT. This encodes CASRGTLRGEAFF.

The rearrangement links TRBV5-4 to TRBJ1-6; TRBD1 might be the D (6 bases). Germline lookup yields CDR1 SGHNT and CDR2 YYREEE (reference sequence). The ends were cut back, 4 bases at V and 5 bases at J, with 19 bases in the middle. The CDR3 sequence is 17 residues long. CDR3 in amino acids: CASSTGTSGLDNSPLHF. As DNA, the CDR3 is TGTGCCAGCAGCACCGGGACATCCGGACTGGATAATTCACCCCTCCACTTT.

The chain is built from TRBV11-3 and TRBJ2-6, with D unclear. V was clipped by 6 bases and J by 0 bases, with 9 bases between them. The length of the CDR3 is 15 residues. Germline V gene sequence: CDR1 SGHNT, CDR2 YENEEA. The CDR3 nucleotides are TGTGCCAGCAGTCTCCGTAGCTCTGGGGCCAACGTCCTGACTTTC. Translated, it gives CASSLRSSGANVLTF.